This TCR beta chain appears in the sequencing data of a study of T cells after yellow fever vaccination. A remark on this clonotype: Antigen specificity is unknown.

TCRdb reprocessed the 5' RACE reads with MiXCR, giving one entry per CDR3 protein. The table records just under 600,000 distinct CDR3 sequences, 13% of them present only once. The CDR3 consists of 14 residues. Germline V gene sequence: CDR1 SGHAT, CDR2 FQNNGV. After removal of 5 bases from V and 5 bases from J, the junction contained 4 bases not matched to a gene. Study-wide points: A weaker but faster secondary response was observed, peaking on day 5 versus 15.

This sequence originates from a man younger than 40 who received the YFV17D yellow fever vaccine. The input for sequencing was PBMCs, taken on the day of the yellow fever booster vaccination. V and J are TRBV11-2 and TRBJ2-1; 9 bases align to TRBD2. This CDR3 is CASSEGLAHNEQFF. The CDR3 nucleotides are TGTGCCAGCAGCGAGGGACTAGCCCACAATGAGCAGTTCTTC.